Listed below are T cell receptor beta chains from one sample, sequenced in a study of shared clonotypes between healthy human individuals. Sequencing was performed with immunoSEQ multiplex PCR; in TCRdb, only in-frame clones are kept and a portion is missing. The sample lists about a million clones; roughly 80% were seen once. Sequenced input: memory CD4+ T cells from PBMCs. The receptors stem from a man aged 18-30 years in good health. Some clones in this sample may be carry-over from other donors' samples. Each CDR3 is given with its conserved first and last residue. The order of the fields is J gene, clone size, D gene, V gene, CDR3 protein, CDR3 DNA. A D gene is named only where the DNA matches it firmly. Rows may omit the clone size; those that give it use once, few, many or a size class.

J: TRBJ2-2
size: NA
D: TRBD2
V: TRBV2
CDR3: CASSTGRRERSGELFF
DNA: TGTGCCAGCAGTACCGGACGGCGGGAGAGGTCCGGGGAGCTGTTTTTT

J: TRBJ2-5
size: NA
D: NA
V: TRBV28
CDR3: CASSLRGPAGRQETQYF
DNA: TGTGCCAGCAGTTTAAGGGGGCCTGCGGGACGCCAAGAGACCCAGTACTTC

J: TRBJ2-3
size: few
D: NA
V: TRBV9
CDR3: CASSGPSADTQYF
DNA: TGTGCCAGCAGCGGCCCGTCCGCGGATACGCAGTATTTT

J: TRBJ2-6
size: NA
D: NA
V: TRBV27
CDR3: CASSSVGSGANVLTF
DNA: TGTGCCAGCAGTTCCGTGGGCTCTGGGGCCAACGTCCTGACTTTC

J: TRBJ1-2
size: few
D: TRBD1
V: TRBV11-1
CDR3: CASSRRTGTNYGYTF
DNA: TGTGCCAGCAGCAGGCGGACAGGGACTAACTATGGCTACACCTTC

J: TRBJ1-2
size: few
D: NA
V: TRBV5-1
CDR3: CASSSLPGPSDQGYTF
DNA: TGCGCCAGCAGCTCATTACCCGGGCCGTCGGACCAGGGCTACACCTTC

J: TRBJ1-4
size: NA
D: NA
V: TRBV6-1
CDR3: CASSEWKQAQDNEKLFF
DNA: TGTGCCAGCAGTGAATGGAAACAGGCCCAAGACAATGAAAAACTGTTTTTT

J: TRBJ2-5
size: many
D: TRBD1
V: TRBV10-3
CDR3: CAISKSGTGTQETQYF
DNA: TGTGCCATCAGTAAATCCGGGACAGGGACCCAAGAGACCCAGTACTTC

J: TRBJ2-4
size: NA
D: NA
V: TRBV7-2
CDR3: CASSLPQNIQYF
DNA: TGTGCCAGCAGCTTACCGCAGAACATTCAGTACTTC

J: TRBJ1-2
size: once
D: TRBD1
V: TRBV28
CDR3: CASSGRDRGNYGYTF
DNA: TGTGCCAGCAGTGGGAGGGACAGGGGGAACTATGGCTACACCTTC

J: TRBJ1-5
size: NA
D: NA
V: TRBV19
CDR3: CASSIGAQPQHF
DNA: TGTGCCAGTAGTATAGGGGCCCAGCCCCAGCATTTT

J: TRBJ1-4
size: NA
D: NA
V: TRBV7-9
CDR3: CASSLRATNEKLFF
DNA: TGTGCCAGCAGCTTGCGGGCAACTAATGAAAAACTGTTTTTT

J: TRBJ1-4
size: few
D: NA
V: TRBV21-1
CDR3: CASSKLSARPEIGGKMTNEKLFF
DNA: TGTGCCAGCAGCAAACTCTCGGCCCGACCGGAGATTGGGGGTAAGATGACTAATGAAAAACTGTTTTTT

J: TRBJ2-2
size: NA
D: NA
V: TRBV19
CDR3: CASRPPRDTGELFF
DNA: TGTGCCAGTAGACCCCCTCGGGACACCGGGGAGCTGTTTTTT

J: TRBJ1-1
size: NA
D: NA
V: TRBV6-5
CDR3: CASSYSLGGVNTEAFF
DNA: TGTGCCAGCAGTTACTCTCTGGGGGGGGTGAACACTGAAGCTTTCTTT

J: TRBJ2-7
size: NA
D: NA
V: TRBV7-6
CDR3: CASSPRRMAGTYEQYF
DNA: TGTGCCAGCAGCCCAAGGAGGATGGCAGGGACTTACGAGCAGTACTTC

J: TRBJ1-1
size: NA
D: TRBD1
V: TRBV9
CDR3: CASSGLTGGFAEAFF
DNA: TGTGCCAGCAGCGGTCTAACAGGGGGCTTCGCTGAAGCTTTCTTT

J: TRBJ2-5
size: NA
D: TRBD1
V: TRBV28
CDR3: CASSEGAGTQYF
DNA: TGTGCCAGCAGTGAGGGGGCCGGGACCCAGTACTTC

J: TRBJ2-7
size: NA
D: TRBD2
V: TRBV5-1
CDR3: CASSLSGNTYEQYF
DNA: TGCGCCAGCAGCTTGAGCGGGAATACCTACGAGCAGTACTTC

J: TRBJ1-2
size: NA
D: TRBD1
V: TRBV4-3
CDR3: CASSQGTGTGYTF
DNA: TGCGCCAGCAGCCAAGGGACAGGGACTGGCTACACCTTC

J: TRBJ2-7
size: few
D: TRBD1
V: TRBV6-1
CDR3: CASSDPTGGVKYEQYF
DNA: TGTGCCAGCAGTGACCCGACAGGGGGCGTTAAGTACGAGCAGTACTTC

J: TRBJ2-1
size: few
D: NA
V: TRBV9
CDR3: CASSVDGSAYNEQFF
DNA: TGTGCCAGCAGCGTAGACGGTAGTGCCTACAATGAGCAGTTCTTC

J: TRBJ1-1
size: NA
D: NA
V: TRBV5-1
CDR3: CASSFDRMNTEAFF
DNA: TGCGCCAGCAGCTTTGACCGAATGAACACTGAAGCTTTCTTT

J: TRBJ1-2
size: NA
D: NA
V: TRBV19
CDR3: CASSGLPRMSYTF
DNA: TGTGCCAGTAGTGGCCTCCCCCGGATGAGCTACACCTTC

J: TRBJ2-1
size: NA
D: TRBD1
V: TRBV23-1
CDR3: CASSHPPLLLGTGMFPEQFF
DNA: TGCGCCAGCAGTCACCCTCCACTATTACTCGGGACAGGGATGTTCCCTGAGCAGTTCTTC

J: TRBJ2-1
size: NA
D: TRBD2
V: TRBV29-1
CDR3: CSGAGTSFLLDEQFF
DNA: TGCAGCGGAGCCGGGACTAGCTTCCTTTTGGATGAGCAGTTCTTC

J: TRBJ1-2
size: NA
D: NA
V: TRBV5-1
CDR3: CASSLGYRANYGYTF
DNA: TGCGCCAGCAGCTTGGGGTACAGGGCTAACTATGGCTACACCTTC

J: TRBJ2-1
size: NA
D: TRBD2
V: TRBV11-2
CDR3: CASSPRLAGTGNEQFF
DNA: TGTGCCAGCAGCCCGAGACTAGCGGGAACTGGTAATGAGCAGTTCTTC

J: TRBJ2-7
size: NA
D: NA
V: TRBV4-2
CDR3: CASSQDSRRESYEQYF
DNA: TGTGCCAGCAGCCAAGATTCGAGACGAGAATCCTACGAGCAGTACTTC

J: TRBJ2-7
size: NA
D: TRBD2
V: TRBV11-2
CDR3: CASSFTSGRAVVEQYF
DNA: TGTGCCAGCAGCTTTACTAGCGGGAGGGCCGTAGTCGAGCAGTACTTC

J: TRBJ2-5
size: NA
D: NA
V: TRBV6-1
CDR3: CASSTGALKETQYF
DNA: TGTGCCAGCAGTACGGGAGCCCTGAAAGAGACCCAGTACTTC

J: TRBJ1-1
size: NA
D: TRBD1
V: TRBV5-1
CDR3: CASTRTGENTEAFF
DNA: TGCGCCAGCACCCGGACAGGGGAGAACACTGAAGCTTTCTTT

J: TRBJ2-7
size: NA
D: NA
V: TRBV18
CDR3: CASSPTTGAGVPYEQYF
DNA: TGTGCCAGCTCACCAACAACGGGCGCCGGAGTTCCCTACGAGCAGTACTTC

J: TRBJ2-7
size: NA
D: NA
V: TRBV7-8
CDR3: CASSLGGKSSYEQYF
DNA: TGTGCCAGCAGCTTAGGGGGAAAAAGCTCCTACGAGCAGTACTTC

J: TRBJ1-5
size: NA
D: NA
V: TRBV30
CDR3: CAWSPPDSFYQPQHF
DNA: TGTGCCTGGAGCCCCCCGGACAGCTTCTATCAGCCCCAGCATTTT